What follows are 20 T cell receptor beta chains derived from one specimen sequenced in a study of kidney transplant recipient with SARS-CoV-2 infection. Each CDR3 protein is one row after TCRdb ran MiXCR on the reads. In the table there are fewer than 250,000 distinct CDR3 sequences, 25% to 35% of which are singletons. This material consisted of a blood sample, taken at baseline and around day 110 from a kidney transplant recipient. Receptors originate from a male patient between 25 and 39 years old who had COVID-19 and was a kidney transplant recipient. Some of the T cells may derive from the graft donor.

With regard to this clonotype: A much larger clone differs by one base, so this may be a read error. J is TRBJ2-3 and V is TRBV7-2, with D perhaps TRBD1 (6 bases). CDR1 SGHTA and CDR2 FQGNSA come from the germline V gene. The CDR3 has 16 amino acids. The chain's CDR3 is CASSLDRESSTVTQYF. The DNA of the CDR3 is TGTGCCAGCAGCTTAGACAGGGAATCTAGCACAGTTACGCAGTATTTT.

This clonotype has at least ten counts. This chain joins TRBV25-1 and TRBJ1-2; D is uncertain. V was clipped by 5 bases and J by 4 bases, with 23 bases between them. This CDR3 has 17 amino acids. Germline V gene data show CDR1 as MGHDK and CDR2 as SYGVNS. The CDR3 sequence: CASSQQRELGKTYGYTF. CDR3 coding DNA: TGTGCCAGCAGTCAACAAAGAGAACTGGGAAAGACCTATGGCTACACCTTC.

The table lists this clonotype with many counts. V gene TRBV7-2 combines with J gene TRBJ1-4; D remains ambiguous. Trimming took off 5 bases at V and 4 bases at J, with 14 bases between the two ends. The germline V gene encodes CDR1 SGHTA and CDR2 FQGNSA. CDR3 length: 15 residues. The CDR3 region is CASSPGRRSNEKLFF. CDR3 DNA sequence: TGTGCCAGCAGCCCAGGACGGAGAAGTAATGAAAAACTGTTTTTT.

About this clonotype itself: A much larger clone is a single base away; this may be a read error. CDR3 sequence (DNA): TGCGCCAGCAACCAAGCAGGGGGAGGAAACACCATATATTTT. It translates to CASNQAGGGNTIYF. The chain carries TRBV4-1 and TRBJ1-3; 7 nucleotides line up with TRBD1. CDR3 length: 14 residues. Germline V gene data show CDR1 as MGHRA and CDR2 as YSYEKL.

This clonotype was seen many times. The chain is built from TRBV6-2 or TRBV6-3 and TRBJ1-2; D not resolved. Deletions cut 4 bases from V and 4 bases from J, with 22 bases between. The CDR3 is made up of 17 amino acids. Germline loops: CDR1 MNHEY, CDR2 SVGEGT. The DNA for the CDR3 is TGTGCCAGCAGTTTAGCGCACTGCATCGGAAAGACCTATGGCTACACCTTC. Translation: CASSLAHCIGKTYGYTF.

About this clonotype: This may be a read error, as it is one base from a much larger clone. The chain employs TRBV2 and TRBJ2-7; D gene unclear. The CDR3 totals 12 residues. The V gene lost 7 bases and the J gene lost 5 bases, with 12 bases spanning the gap. The germline V gene encodes CDR1 SNHLY and CDR2 FYNNEI. CDR3 sequence reads: CASNSRIDEQYF. The CDR3 DNA reads as TGTGCCAGCAACTCAAGGATTGACGAGCAGTACTTC.

The rearrangement uses TRBV6-6 and TRBJ1-1; D unclear. The V end was cut by 7 bases, the J end by 0 bases, with 15 bases between. Germline V gene data show CDR1 as MNHNY and CDR2 as SVGAGI (reference sequence). The length of the CDR3 is 15 residues. The CDR3 sequence: CASTGRRTVNTEAFF. The CDR3 nucleotides are TGTGCCAGCACGGGGAGACGGACGGTGAACACTGAAGCTTTCTTT.

This clonotype was detected ten times or more. The chain employs TRBV10-3 and TRBJ1-5; maybe TRBD1 (5 bases). Germline lookup yields CDR1 ENHRY and CDR2 SYGVKD. Deletions cut 4 bases from V and 0 bases from J, with 7 bases between. The CDR3 covers 14 residues. The CDR3 DNA is TGTGCCATCAGTGGACAGTTTAGCAATCAGCCCCAGCATTTT. Protein product: CAISGQFSNQPQHF.

This clonotype has ten or more counts. The gene calls are TRBV29-1 and TRBJ2-1, with TRBD2 identical over 10 bases. This CDR3 is 13 amino acids long. Germline V gene sequence: CDR1 SQVTM, CDR2 ANQGSEA. Unmatched junction bases numbered 2, after V lost 5 bases and J lost 4 bases. The CDR3 spells CSVSGRGYNEQFF. The CDR3 region has the DNA TGCAGCGTTAGCGGGAGGGGTTACAATGAGCAGTTCTTC.

On this clonotype: This may come from a read error, since a much larger clone is one base off. The conserved phenylalanine or tryptophan is not found at the CDR3 terminus, so this likely reflects a read error. The CDR3 DNA reads as TGTGCCAGCACCGACATACAGGGACAAGCTAACTATGGCTACACCTCC. Translating it yields CASTDIQGQANYGYTS. The rearrangement uses TRBV6-5 and TRBJ1-2, with D maybe TRBD1 (6 bases). Trimming removed 7 bases at V and 0 bases at J, with 18 bases between. The CDR3 is made up of 16 amino acids. CDR1 is MNHEY, CDR2 SVGAGI, per germline.

This clonotype was recorded many times. The chain uses TRBV12-3 or TRBV12-4 and TRBJ2-1, with D perhaps matching TRBD1 or TRBD2 (5 bases each). Trimming removed 1 base from V and 9 bases from J, with 10 bases in between. The CDR3 consists of 13 residues. CDR3 coding DNA: TGTGCCAGCAGTTTAGGGGGGTTCGGTGAGCAGTTCTTC. Translating gives CASSLGGFGEQFF.

To note about this clonotype: A clone one base away is much larger, so this may be a read error. The chain uses TRBV30 and TRBJ1-4, with D tentatively TRBD1 (5 bases). V lost 0 bases, J lost 8 bases, and 13 bases lay in between. CDR3 size: 14 residues. Germline CDR1 GTSNPN, CDR2 SVGIG (reference sequence). The chain's CDR3 is CAWSVWRGEEKLFF. Written as DNA, the CDR3 is TGTGCCTGGAGTGTTTGGCGGGGGGAGGAAAAACTGTTTTTT.

This clonotype was observed at least ten times. The chain is built from TRBV15 and TRBJ2-5, with D possibly matching TRBD2 (5 bases). V lost 5 bases and J 2 bases, leaving 9 bases between the germline ends. The germline V gene has CDR1 LNHNV and CDR2 YYDKDF (reference sequence). The CDR3 is made up of 13 amino acids. The DNA for the CDR3 is TGTGCCACCAGCCACCCGGGGCAAGAGACCCAGTACTTC. Protein: CATSHPGQETQYF.

V and J are TRBV20-1 and TRBJ2-7; D is unresolved. V was clipped by 5 bases and J by 5 bases, with 10 bases between them. This CDR3 region has 11 residues. The germline CDR1 and CDR2 sequences are DFQATT and SNEGSKA (reference sequence). CDR3 residues: CSAAIWDEQYF. In DNA, the CDR3 is TGCAGTGCTGCGATATGGGACGAGCAGTACTTC.

This clonotype came up many times. This rearrangement joins TRBV2 to TRBJ1-6; 8 bases match TRBD1. The V segment lost 5 bases and the J segment 5 bases; nucleotides outside the gene matches: 5. CDR1 is SNHLY and CDR2 is FYNNEI in the germline V gene. The CDR3 runs 15 residues. The CDR3 bases are TGTGCCAGCAGTTACGGGACAGGAGATAATTCACCCCTCCACTTT. The encoded protein is CASSYGTGDNSPLHF.

On this clonotype: This may arise from a read error, as a much more abundant clone is one base away. V gene TRBV5-1 combines with J gene TRBJ1-3, with 9 bases identical to TRBD1. CDR3 length: 15 amino acids. The germline gives CDR1 SGHRS, CDR2 YFSETQ. As DNA, the CDR3 is TGCACCAGCAGCTTGGGACAGGGCACAGGAAACACCATATATTTT. Translation gives CTSSLGQGTGNTIYF.

On this clonotype: It may be a read error: a sequence one base away is much more abundant. This chain uses TRBV4-1 with TRBJ2-4; 7 positions agree with TRBD2. V dropped 5 bases and J dropped 0; count of bases not matched to a gene: 7. The CDR3 totals 16 residues. Germline lookup yields CDR1 MGHRA and CDR2 YSYEKL. The CDR3 is CASSYLAVKAKNIQYF. CDR3 DNA sequence: TGCGCCAGCAGCTACCTAGCGGTAAAAGCCAAAAACATTCAGTACTTC.

About this clonotype itself: This may come from a read error, since a much larger clone is one base off. V gene TRBV20-1 combines with J gene TRBJ1-5, with 7 positions matching TRBD1. After removal of 6 bases from V and 3 bases from J, the junction contained 14 bases not matched to a gene. Germline CDR1 and CDR2: DFQATT and SNEGSKA (reference sequence). This CDR3 region has 16 residues. CDR3 nucleotides: TGCAGTGCCGGACAGGTGTCACAGGGATCCAATCAGCCCCAGCATTTT. This translates into CSAGQVSQGSNQPQHF.

The chain carries TRBV5-6 and TRBJ2-1; weak D call: TRBD1 (6 bases). The ends were cut back, 4 bases at V and 0 bases at J, with 14 bases in the middle. This CDR3 contains 16 residues. The germline CDR1 and CDR2 sequences are SGHDT and YYEEEE. The CDR3 nucleotides are TGTGCCAGCAGCCCGATAGACAGGAGCTCCTACAATGAGCAGTTCTTC. The encoded protein is CASSPIDRSSYNEQFF.

This clonotype was seen at least ten times. V gene TRBV23-1 combines with J gene TRBJ1-2; D is unclear. TRBV23-1 is reported as an ORF; its role is uncertain. The CDR3 totals 17 residues. Trimming took 4 bases from V and 4 from J, leaving 22 bases between them. The CDR3 sequence is CASSPLRLRRKTYGYTF. The CDR3 bases are TGCGCCAGCAGTCCTCTGAGGCTACGCAGAAAGACCTATGGCTACACCTTC.